Following are 31 T cell receptor beta chains from one sample sequenced in a study of graft-versus-host responses after intestinal transplantation. Intraepithelial and lamina propria lymphocytes were released after the graft tissue was processed. Assay used: immunoSEQ multiplex PCR; TCRdb lists only in-frame clones, some missing. The profile shows 15,000 to 20,000 clones, around three quarters of them singletons. The sequenced sample was ileum tissue, obtained roughly 21 days after intestinal transplant. These receptor sequences come from a human patient who received an intestinal transplant, so some T cells may come from the graft donor.

A few counts support this clone. V gene TRBV7-9 combines with J gene TRBJ1-6; no clear D gene. The germline V and J ends were trimmed by 2 bases and 7 bases, with 9 bases remaining between them. The CDR3 totals 14 residues. Germline loops: CDR1 SEHNR, CDR2 FQNEAQ (reference sequence). The chain's CDR3 is CASSLSGMNSPLHF. The CDR3 nucleotides are TGTGCCAGCAGCTTATCCGGGATGAATTCACCCCTCCACTTT. The variable domain in full, completed from reference TRBV7-9 and TRBJ1-6, reads DTGVSQNPRHKITKRGQNVTFRCDPISEHNRLYWYRQTLGQGPEFLTYFQNEAQLEKSRLLSDRFSAERPKGSFSTLEIQRTEQGDSAMYLCASSLSGMNSPLHFGNGTRLTVT.

By share, this clone counts as medium-sized. No DNA is shown, since the ends of the CDR3 on it are uncertain; the CDR3 is the one TCRdb lists. J is TRBJ1-2 and V is TRBV5-4; the table's D call TRBD1 went unverified against the DNA. The CDR3 spans 13 residues, counting both ends. Germline V gene data show CDR1 as SGHNT and CDR2 as YYREEE (reference sequence). CDR3: CASSFGQGAFMAF.

This CDR3 reads CASTLGAGITDTQYF. The CDR3 region has the DNA TGCGCCAGCACCCTTGGAGCGGGGATCACAGATACGCAGTATTTT. The chain has TRBV5-1 and TRBJ2-3; 7 bases are a match to TRBD2. Trimming took 6 bases from V and 2 from J; bases not matched to a gene: 9. Looked up from germline, CDR1 is SGHRS and CDR2 is YFSETQ. This CDR3 has 15 residues.

The CDR3 bases are TGTGCCAGCAGCGCGAGGGACACCATGAACACTGAAGCTTTCTTT. It translates to CASSARDTMNTEAFF. The chain recombines TRBV28 with TRBJ1-1; TRBD1 might be the D (6 bases). CDR1 is MDHEN and CDR2 is SYDVKM in the germline V gene. The CDR3 totals 15 residues. V lost 6 bases, J lost 0 bases, and 14 bases lay in between.

This clone occurred once. CDR3 in DNA: TGTGCCAGCAGCGTAGCTGGGGGGTACATTCAGTACTTC. Translating it yields CASSVAGGYIQYF. J is TRBJ2-4 and V is TRBV9, with D perhaps TRBD2 (6 bases). This CDR3 is built from 13 residues. Germline CDR1 and CDR2: SGDLS and YYNGEE. Trimming removed 0 bases at V and 8 bases at J, with 9 bases between.

This clone was seen a few times. The chain joins TRBV5-4 to TRBJ1-2; 7 bases match TRBD1. CDR3 length: 16 residues. V lost 2 bases, J lost 2 bases, and 9 bases stayed unmatched. Looked up from germline, CDR1 is SGHNT and CDR2 is YYREEE (reference sequence). This CDR3 is CASSFLPGGSNYGYTF. The CDR3 region has the DNA TGTGCCAGCAGCTTCCTCCCAGGGGGGTCCAACTATGGCTACACCTTC.

The chain recombines TRBV27 with TRBJ2-4; 10 nucleotides line up with TRBD2. The trim removed 0 bases at V and 6 bases at J, leaving 2 bases unmatched. This CDR3 contains 15 residues. The V gene's germline CDR1 is MNHEY and CDR2 SMNVEV (reference sequence). CDR3 in DNA: TGTGCCAGCAGTTTATCTACTAGCGGGGTAAACATTCAGTACTTC. It specifies CASSLSTSGVNIQYF.

This clone was recorded once. V gene TRBV30 combines with J gene TRBJ1-2; D is possibly TRBD1 (6 bases). The ends were cut back, 7 bases at V and 3 bases at J, with 18 bases in the middle. The CDR3 has 14 amino acids. The germline CDR1 and CDR2 sequences are GTSNPN and SVGIG (reference sequence). DNA of the CDR3: TGTGCCTTCATAAAACACAGGGCTTACTATGGCTACACCTTC. Translation gives CAFIKHRAYYGYTF.

V and J are TRBV10-3 and TRBJ1-4; 8 bases are shared with TRBD1. The CDR3 length is 17 residues. Germline V gene sequence: CDR1 ENHRY, CDR2 SYGVKD. V was clipped by 3 bases and J by 0 bases; unmatched bases: 6. The CDR3, as DNA: TGTGCCATCAGTGACGGTTGGACAGGGACAACTAATGAAAAACTGTTTTTT. Translation gives CAISDGWTGTTNEKLFF.

The chain has TRBV30 and TRBJ2-1; weak D call: TRBD2 (5 bases). Germline CDR1 and CDR2: GTSNPN and SVGIG (reference sequence). Trimming took 5 bases from V and 4 from J, leaving 9 bases between them. The CDR3 loop spans 12 amino acids. Here the CDR3 DNA reads TGTGCCTGGTCCGGGGATTACAATGAGCAGTTCTTC. Protein sequence: CAWSGDYNEQFF.

V usage is TRBV6-1 and J usage is TRBJ2-4; D gene uncertain. Germline CDR1 reads MNHNS; CDR2 reads SASEGT. CDR3 length: 15 residues. Trimming took off 4 bases at V and 0 bases at J, with 10 bases between the two ends. CDR3 loop: CASSGGGLAKNIQYF. CDR3 DNA sequence: TGTGCCAGCAGTGGTGGCGGTCTAGCCAAAAACATTCAGTACTTC.

This chain links TRBV15 with TRBJ1-6; D might be TRBD1 (5 bases). Germline values: CDR1 LNHNV, CDR2 YYDKDF (reference sequence). The CDR3 has 15 amino acids. With 0 bases removed from V and 5 bases from J, the gap between germline ends came to 8 bases. The CDR3 nucleotides are TGTGCCACCAGCAGAGAGGGGCGGAATAATTCACCCCTCCACTTT. This gives the protein CATSREGRNNSPLHF. The complete variable domain, with remaining parts taken from reference TRBV15 and TRBJ1-6, reads DAMVIQNPRYQVTQFGKPVTLSCSQTLNHNVMYWYQQKSSQAPKLLFHYYDKDFNNEADTPDNFQSRRPNTSFCFLDIRSPGLGDTAMYLCATSREGRNNSPLHFGNGTRLTVT.

This clone was seen only a few times. The V gene is TRBV18, the J gene TRBJ2-7; D not resolved. Per the germline V gene, CDR1 is KGHSH and CDR2 is LQKENI. The length of the CDR3 is 15 residues. Trimming stripped 1 base from V and 2 bases from J, with 12 bases between. The DNA of the CDR3 is TGTGCCAGCTCACCACTCGCAAGCCGGGCCTACGAGCAGTACTTC. The encoded protein is CASSPLASRAYEQYF.

This chain connects TRBV25-1 to TRBJ1-5, with a possible D match to TRBD1 (6 bases). This CDR3 comprises 15 residues. The ends were cut back, 3 bases at V and 4 bases at J, with 13 bases in the middle. CDR1 is MGHDK, CDR2 SYGVNS, per germline. Here the CDR3 DNA reads TGTGCCAGCAGTGAGGGGGCAATGGGGAATCAGCCCCAGCATTTT. It translates to CASSEGAMGNQPQHF.

The chain links TRBV4-2 to TRBJ2-3; 12 nucleotides line up with TRBD2. Trimming removed 2 bases from V and 0 bases from J; junction bases left unmatched: 6. CDR1 and CDR2 (germline): LGHNA, YNFKEQ. There are 18 residues in the CDR3. The CDR3 is CASSQFRTSGESTDTQYF. The CDR3 DNA follows: TGTGCCAGCAGCCAATTTCGGACTAGCGGGGAGAGCACAGATACGCAGTATTTT.

This clone is labeled as medium-sized. The V gene is TRBV15, the J gene TRBJ1-5; maybe TRBD1 (5 bases). Germline V gene sequence: CDR1 LNHNV, CDR2 YYDKDF (reference sequence). Trimming shortened V by 0 bases and J by 4 bases, and 10 bases separated the two germline ends. There are 15 residues in the CDR3. For the CDR3, the DNA is TGTGCCACCAGCAGAGATGGGGCTGTTAATCAGCCCCAGCATTTT. This codes for CATSRDGAVNQPQHF.

This rearrangement joins TRBV7-8 to TRBJ1-5; D uncertain. The germline V gene encodes CDR1 SGHVS and CDR2 FQNEAQ. CDR3 length: 12 residues. The V end lost 5 bases, the J end lost 6 bases, and 8 bases lay between the germline ends. DNA for the CDR3: TGTGCCAGCAGCCTACCCTCTCAGCCCCAGCATTTT. It specifies CASSLPSQPQHF.

J is TRBJ1-1 and V is TRBV5-1; no clear D gene. CDR1 and CDR2 (germline): SGHRS, YFSETQ. Trimming removed 0 bases from V and 0 bases from J, with 15 bases in between. The CDR3 runs 17 residues. The CDR3 sequence: CASSLDRWRAVNTEAFF. CDR3 DNA: TGCGCCAGCAGCTTGGATCGTTGGCGGGCGGTGAACACTGAAGCTTTCTTT.

This clone was detected once. The chain employs TRBV30 and TRBJ1-2, with 7 bases lining up with TRBD1. CDR1 is GTSNPN and CDR2 is SVGIG in the germline V gene (reference sequence). The CDR3 is 13 amino acids. V trimming: 4 bases; J trimming: 8 bases; junction bases outside the gene matches: 10. For the CDR3, the DNA is TGTGCCTGGATACGGCAGGGGGATAAGGGCTACACCTTC. Translation gives CAWIRQGDKGYTF.

The genes are TRBV30 and TRBJ2-3; 9 nucleotides match TRBD2. Germline trimming cut 0 bases from V and 2 bases from J; bases unmatched to any gene: 6. The CDR3 totals 16 residues. Germline V lookup: CDR1 GTSNPN, CDR2 SVGIG (reference sequence). CDR3 DNA sequence: TGTGCCTGGAGTGTATTTAGCGGGGGAACCACAGATACGCAGTATTTT. This translates into CAWSVFSGGTTDTQYF. The full variable domain, rest sourced from reference TRBV30 and TRBJ2-3, is SQTIHQWPATLVQPVGSPLSLECTVEGTSNPNLYWYRQAAGRGLQLLFYSVGIGQISSEVPQNLSASRPQDRQFILSSKKLLLSDSGFYLCAWSVFSGGTTDTQYFGPGTRLTVL.

The V and J genes are TRBV30 and TRBJ2-2; TRBD1 matches at 7 bases. V shed 4 bases, J shed 1 base, and the junction held 9 bases outside the gene matches. The germline V gene encodes CDR1 GTSNPN and CDR2 SVGIG (reference sequence). The CDR3 has 16 amino acids. The CDR3 DNA sequence: TGTGCCTGGACGGGGTGGGGGACAGAGAACACCGGGGAGCTGTTTTTT. As protein: CAWTGWGTENTGELFF. Based on the CDR3 plus reference TRBV30 and TRBJ2-2, the full variable domain is SQTIHQWPATLVQPVGSPLSLECTVEGTSNPNLYWYRQAAGRGLQLLFYSVGIGQISSEVPQNLSASRPQDRQFILSSKKLLLSDSGFYLCAWTGWGTENTGELFFGEGSRLTVL.

The chain is built from TRBV11-2 and TRBJ2-7, with D possibly being TRBD1 (5 bases). Trimming stripped 5 bases from V and 3 bases from J, with 14 bases between. Per germline, CDR1 SGHAT and CDR2 FQNNGV. The CDR3 has 14 residues. The CDR3 sequence: CASSLNTDSYEQYF. The CDR3 DNA sequence: TGTGCCAGCAGCCTGAATACCGACAGCTACGAGCAGTACTTC.

This chain links TRBV10-3 with TRBJ2-7; 7 bases map to TRBD1. CDR3 length: 13 amino acids. After removal of 11 bases from V and 3 bases from J, the junction contained 10 bases not matched to a gene. The V gene's germline CDR1 is ENHRY and CDR2 SYGVKD. CDR3 sequence: CAAGRTGHYEQYF. CDR3 DNA sequence: TGTGCCGCAGGAAGGACAGGACACTACGAGCAGTACTTC.

This clone was counted between two and nine times. The chain joins TRBV5-6 to TRBJ1-1; D might be TRBD1 (5 bases). The V end lost 1 base, the J end lost 8 bases, and 18 bases lay between the germline ends. This CDR3 is 15 amino acids long. Germline lookup yields CDR1 SGHDT and CDR2 YYEEEE. The CDR3 coding sequence is TGTGCCAGCAGCTTGAGGATCTTCAGGGCCCCCGAAGCTTTCTTT. Its protein product is CASSLRIFRAPEAFF.

The chain links TRBV28 to TRBJ2-2; 10 nucleotides agree with TRBD1. This CDR3 region has 16 residues. From germline, CDR1 is MDHEN and CDR2 SYDVKM. The ends lost 10 bases at V and 0 bases at J; junction bases unmatched: 8. The DNA for the CDR3 is TGTGCCACCTCTTGGGGACAGGGGACGAACACCGGGGAGCTGTTTTTT. Its translation is CATSWGQGTNTGELFF.

This chain connects TRBV7-6 to TRBJ2-1; TRBD2 matches at 11 bases. Trimming at V came to 5 bases and at J to 2 bases, leaving 5 bases not matched to a gene. CDR3 length: 16 amino acids. In germline, CDR1 is SGHVS, CDR2 FNYEAQ. The CDR3 region is CASSPFSGGAYNEQFF. CDR3 bases: TGTGCCAGCAGCCCCTTTAGCGGGGGGGCCTACAATGAGCAGTTCTTC.

This chain links TRBV7-6 with TRBJ2-3, with D unresolved. This CDR3 spans 13 amino acids. V was clipped by 5 bases and J by 6 bases, with 12 bases between them. From germline, CDR1 is SGHVS and CDR2 FNYEAQ. The CDR3 loop reads CASSQNMRDTQYF. The CDR3, as DNA: TGTGCCAGCAGCCAAAATATGAGGGATACGCAGTATTTT.

V gene TRBV5-4 combines with J gene TRBJ2-3; D gene uncertain. In germline, CDR1 is SGHNT, CDR2 YYREEE (reference sequence). This CDR3 contains 13 residues. Trimming stripped 3 bases from V and 2 bases from J, with 7 bases between. The CDR3 nucleotides read TGTGCCAGCAGCTCAGAATCCACAGATACGCAGTATTTT. As protein: CASSSESTDTQYF.

This chain connects TRBV6-4 to TRBJ2-1; D is possibly TRBD2 (5 bases). CDR1 MRHNA and CDR2 SNTAGT come from the germline V gene. The CDR3 loop spans 17 amino acids. V gave up 0 bases and J gave up 0 bases, with 12 bases separating them. CDR3 region: CASSDSWTLFSYNEQFF. CDR3 DNA: TGTGCCAGCAGTGACTCATGGACTCTCTTCTCCTACAATGAGCAGTTCTTC.

V usage is TRBV5-1 and J usage is TRBJ2-7, with 7 bases that match TRBD1. The CDR3 contains 15 residues. Germline loops: CDR1 SGHRS, CDR2 YFSETQ. V shed 2 bases, J shed 3 bases, and the junction held 8 bases outside the gene matches. The CDR3 loop is CASSLGPGGDYEQYF. The CDR3 nucleotides read TGCGCCAGCAGCTTAGGCCCAGGGGGTGACTACGAGCAGTACTTC.

The chain recombines TRBV28 with TRBJ1-1, with TRBD1 identical over 12 bases. Per germline, CDR1 MDHEN and CDR2 SYDVKM. After removal of 3 bases from V and 5 bases from J, the junction contained 13 bases not matched to a gene. The CDR3 contains 18 residues. The CDR3 DNA follows: TGTGCCAGCAGTTTTTTCCTGGGGGGGGGACAGGGGGCGACTGAAGCTTTCTTT. The encoded protein is CASSFFLGGGQGATEAFF.